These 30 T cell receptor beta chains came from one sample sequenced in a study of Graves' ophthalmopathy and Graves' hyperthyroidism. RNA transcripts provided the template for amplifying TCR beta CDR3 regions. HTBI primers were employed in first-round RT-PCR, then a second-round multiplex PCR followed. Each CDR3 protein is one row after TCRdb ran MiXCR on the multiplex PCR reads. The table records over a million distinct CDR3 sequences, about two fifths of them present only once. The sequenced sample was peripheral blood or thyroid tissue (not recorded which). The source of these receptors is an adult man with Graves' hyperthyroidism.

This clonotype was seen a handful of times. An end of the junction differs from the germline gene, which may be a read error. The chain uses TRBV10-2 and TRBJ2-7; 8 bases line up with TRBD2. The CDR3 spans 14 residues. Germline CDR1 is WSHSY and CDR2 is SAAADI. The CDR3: CASATPGGAYEQYF. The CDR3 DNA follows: TGTGCCAGCGCTACCCCGGGGGGGGCCTACGAGCAGTACTTC.

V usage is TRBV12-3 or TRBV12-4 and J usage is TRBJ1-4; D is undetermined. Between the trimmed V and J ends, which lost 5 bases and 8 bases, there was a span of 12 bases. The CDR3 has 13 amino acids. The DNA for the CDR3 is TGTGCCAGCAGTCTCGGGAGTGGCGAAAAACTGTTTTTT. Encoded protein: CASSLGSGEKLFF.

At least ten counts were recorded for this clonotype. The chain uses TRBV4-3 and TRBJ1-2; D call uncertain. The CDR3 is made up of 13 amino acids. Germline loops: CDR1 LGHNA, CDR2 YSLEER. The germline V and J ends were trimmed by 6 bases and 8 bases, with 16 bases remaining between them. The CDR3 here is CASSPDGSEGYTF. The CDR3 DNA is TGCGCCAGCAGTCCCGACGGTTCGGAGGGCTACACCTTC.

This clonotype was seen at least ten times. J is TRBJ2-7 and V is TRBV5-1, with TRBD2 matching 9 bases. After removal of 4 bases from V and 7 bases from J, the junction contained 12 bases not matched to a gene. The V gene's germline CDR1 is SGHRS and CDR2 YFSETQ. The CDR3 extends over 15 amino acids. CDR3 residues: CASSLSGGQLGEQYF. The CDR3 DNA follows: TGCGCCAGCAGCCTAAGCGGGGGGCAGCTTGGGGAGCAGTACTTC.

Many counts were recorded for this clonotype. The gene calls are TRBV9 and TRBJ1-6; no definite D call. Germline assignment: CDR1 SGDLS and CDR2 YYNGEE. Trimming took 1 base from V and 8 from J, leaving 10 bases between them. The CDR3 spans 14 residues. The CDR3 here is CASSVRAHDSPLHF. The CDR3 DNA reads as TGTGCCAGCAGCGTAAGGGCGCATGATTCACCCCTCCACTTT.

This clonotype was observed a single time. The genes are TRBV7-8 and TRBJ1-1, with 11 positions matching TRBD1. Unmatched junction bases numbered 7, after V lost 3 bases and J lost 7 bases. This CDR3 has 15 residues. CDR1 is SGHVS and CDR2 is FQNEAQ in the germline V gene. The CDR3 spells CASSFGTGGVGEAFF. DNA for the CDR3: TGTGCCAGCAGCTTCGGGACAGGGGGTGTGGGTGAAGCTTTCTTT.

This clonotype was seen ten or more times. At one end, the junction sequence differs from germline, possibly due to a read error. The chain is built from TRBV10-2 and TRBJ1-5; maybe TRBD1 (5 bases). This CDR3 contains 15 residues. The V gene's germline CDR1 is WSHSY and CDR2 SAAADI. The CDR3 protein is CASSRLSGSNQPQHF. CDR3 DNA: TGTGCCAGCAGCCGCCTCTCAGGGAGCAATCAGCCCCAGCATTTT.

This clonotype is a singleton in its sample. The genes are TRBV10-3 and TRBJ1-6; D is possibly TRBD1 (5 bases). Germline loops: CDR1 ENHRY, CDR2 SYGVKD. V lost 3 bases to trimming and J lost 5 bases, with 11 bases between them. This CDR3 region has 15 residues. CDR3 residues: CAISDSPGNNSPLHF. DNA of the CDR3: TGTGCCATCAGTGACAGCCCAGGGAATAATTCACCCCTCCACTTT.

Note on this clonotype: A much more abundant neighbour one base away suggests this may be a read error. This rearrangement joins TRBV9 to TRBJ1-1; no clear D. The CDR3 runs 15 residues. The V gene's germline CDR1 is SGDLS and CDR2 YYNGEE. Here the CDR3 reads CASSVEITGNTVAFF. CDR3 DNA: TGTGCCAGCAGCGTAGAGATCACTGGGAACACTGTAGCTTTCTTT.

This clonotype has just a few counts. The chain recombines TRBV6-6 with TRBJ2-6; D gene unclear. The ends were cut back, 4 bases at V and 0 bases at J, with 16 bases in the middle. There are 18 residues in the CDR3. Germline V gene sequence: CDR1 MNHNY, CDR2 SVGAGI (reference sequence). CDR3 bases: TGTGCCAGCAGTTCCGCCAGTAGTACCCGCTCTGGGGCCAACGTCCTGACTTTC. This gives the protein CASSSASSTRSGANVLTF.

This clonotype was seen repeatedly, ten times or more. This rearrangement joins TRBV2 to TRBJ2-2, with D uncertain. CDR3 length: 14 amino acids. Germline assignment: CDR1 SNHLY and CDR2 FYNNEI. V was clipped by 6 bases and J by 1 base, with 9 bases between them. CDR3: CASSPRRNTGELFF. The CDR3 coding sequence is TGTGCCAGCAGCCCCAGACGGAACACCGGGGAGCTGTTTTTT.

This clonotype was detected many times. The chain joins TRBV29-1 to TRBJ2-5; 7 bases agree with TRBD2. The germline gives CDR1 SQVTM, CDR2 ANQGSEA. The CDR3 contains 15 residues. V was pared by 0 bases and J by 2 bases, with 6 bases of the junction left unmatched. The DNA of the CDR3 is TGCAGCGTTGAAGATCCGGGGGGATTACAAGAGACCCAGTACTTC. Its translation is CSVEDPGGLQETQYF.

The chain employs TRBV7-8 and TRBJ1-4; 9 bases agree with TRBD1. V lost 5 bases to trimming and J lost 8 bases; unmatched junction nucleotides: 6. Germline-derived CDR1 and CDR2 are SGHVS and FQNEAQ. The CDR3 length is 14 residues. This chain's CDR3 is CASSQQGAKEKLFF. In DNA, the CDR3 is TGTGCCAGCAGCCAACAGGGGGCGAAGGAAAAACTGTTTTTT.

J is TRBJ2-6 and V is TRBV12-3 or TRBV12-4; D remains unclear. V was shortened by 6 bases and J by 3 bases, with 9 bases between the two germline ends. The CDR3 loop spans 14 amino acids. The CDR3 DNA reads TGTGCCAGCAGCCGAAAGGGTGGGGCCAACGTCCTGACTTTC. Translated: CASSRKGGANVLTF.

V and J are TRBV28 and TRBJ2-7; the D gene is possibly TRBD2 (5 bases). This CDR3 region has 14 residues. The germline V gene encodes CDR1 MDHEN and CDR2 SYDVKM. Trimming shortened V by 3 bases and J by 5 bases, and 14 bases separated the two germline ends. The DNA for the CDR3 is TGTGCCAGCAGTTTGGGTGAGGGCCACAACGAGCAGTACTTC. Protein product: CASSLGEGHNEQYF.

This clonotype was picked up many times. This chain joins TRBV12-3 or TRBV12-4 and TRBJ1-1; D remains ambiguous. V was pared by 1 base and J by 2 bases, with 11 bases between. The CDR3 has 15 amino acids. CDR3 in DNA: TGTGCCAGCAGTTTAGACTCAGGCTTTAACACTGAAGCTTTCTTT. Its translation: CASSLDSGFNTEAFF.

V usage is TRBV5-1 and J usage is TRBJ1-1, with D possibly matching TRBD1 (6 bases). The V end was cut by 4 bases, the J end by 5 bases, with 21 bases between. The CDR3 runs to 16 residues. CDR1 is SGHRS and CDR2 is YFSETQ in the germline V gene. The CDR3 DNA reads TGCGCCAGCAGCCAAAACAGGGTGGAGGGATTAACTGAAGCTTTCTTT. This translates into CASSQNRVEGLTEAFF.

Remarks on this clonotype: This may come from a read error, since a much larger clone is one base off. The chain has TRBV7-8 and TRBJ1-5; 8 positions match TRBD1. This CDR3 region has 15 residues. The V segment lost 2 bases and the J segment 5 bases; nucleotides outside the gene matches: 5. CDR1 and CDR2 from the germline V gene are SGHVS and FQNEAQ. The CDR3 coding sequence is TGTGCCAGCAGCTTACGCCGGACAGGGTATCAGCCCCAGCATTTT. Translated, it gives CASSLRRTGYQPQHF.

The CDR3 here is CASSDRTVNEKLFF. The CDR3 DNA reads as TGTGCCAGCAGTGATAGGACAGTTAATGAAAAACTGTTTTTT. The J gene is TRBJ1-4, the V gene TRBV2; D perhaps matches TRBD1 (6 bases). Germline CDR1 and CDR2: SNHLY and FYNNEI. There are 14 residues in the CDR3. The V gene lost 3 bases and the J gene lost 4 bases, with 9 bases spanning the gap.

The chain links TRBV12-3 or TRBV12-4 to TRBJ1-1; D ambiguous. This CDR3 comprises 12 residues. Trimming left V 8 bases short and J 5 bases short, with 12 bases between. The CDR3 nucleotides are TGTGCCAGCGTGGTATGGAATACTGAAGCTTTCTTT. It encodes CASVVWNTEAFF.

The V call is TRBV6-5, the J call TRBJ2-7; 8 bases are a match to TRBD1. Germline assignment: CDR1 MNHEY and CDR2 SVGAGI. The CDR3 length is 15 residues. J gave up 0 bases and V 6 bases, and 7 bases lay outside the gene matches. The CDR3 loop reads CASSYGQGGSYEQYF. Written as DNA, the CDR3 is TGTGCCAGCAGCTATGGACAGGGAGGCTCCTACGAGCAGTACTTC.

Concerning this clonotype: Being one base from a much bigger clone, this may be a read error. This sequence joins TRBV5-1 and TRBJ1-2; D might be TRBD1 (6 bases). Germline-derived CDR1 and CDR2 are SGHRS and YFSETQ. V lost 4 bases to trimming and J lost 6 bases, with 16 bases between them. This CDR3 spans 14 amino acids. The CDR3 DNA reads TGCGCCAGCAGCAAGGGGGTGACAGTCGATGGCTACACCTTC. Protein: CASSKGVTVDGYTF. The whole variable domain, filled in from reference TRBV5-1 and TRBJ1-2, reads KAGVTQTPRYLIKTRGQQVTLSCSPISGHRSVSWYQQTPGQGLQFLFEYFSETQRNKGNFPGRFSGRQFSNSRSEMNVSTLELGDSALYLCASSKGVTVDGYTFGSGTRLTVV.

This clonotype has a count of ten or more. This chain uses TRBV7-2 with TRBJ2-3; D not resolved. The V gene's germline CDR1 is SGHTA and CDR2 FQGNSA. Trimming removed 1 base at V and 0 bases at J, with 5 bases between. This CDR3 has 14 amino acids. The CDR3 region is CASSLGSSTDTQYF. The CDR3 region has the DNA TGTGCCAGCAGCTTAGGGAGTAGCACAGATACGCAGTATTTT.

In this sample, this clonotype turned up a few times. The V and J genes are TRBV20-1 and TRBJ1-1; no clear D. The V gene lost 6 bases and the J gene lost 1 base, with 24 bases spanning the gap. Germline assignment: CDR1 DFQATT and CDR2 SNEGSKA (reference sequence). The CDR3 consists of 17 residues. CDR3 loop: CSAPRRAENPRNTEAFF. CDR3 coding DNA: TGCAGTGCACCCAGGAGGGCGGAAAACCCCCGGAACACTGAAGCTTTCTTT.

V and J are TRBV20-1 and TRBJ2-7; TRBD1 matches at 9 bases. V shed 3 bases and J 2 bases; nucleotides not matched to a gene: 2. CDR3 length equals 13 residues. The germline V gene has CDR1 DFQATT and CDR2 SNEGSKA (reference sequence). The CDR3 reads CSARTGGTYEQYF. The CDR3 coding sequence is TGCAGTGCTAGGACAGGGGGAACCTACGAGCAGTACTTC.

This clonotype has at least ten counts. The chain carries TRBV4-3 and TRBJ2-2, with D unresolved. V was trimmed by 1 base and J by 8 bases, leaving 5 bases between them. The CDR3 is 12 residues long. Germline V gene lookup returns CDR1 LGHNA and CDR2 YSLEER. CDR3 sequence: CASSQVGGELFF. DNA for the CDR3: TGCGCCAGCAGCCAAGTGGGTGGGGAGCTGTTTTTT.

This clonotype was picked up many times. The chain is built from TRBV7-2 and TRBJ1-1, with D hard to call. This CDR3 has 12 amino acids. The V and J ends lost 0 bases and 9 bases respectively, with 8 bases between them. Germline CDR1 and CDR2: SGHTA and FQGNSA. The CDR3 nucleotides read TGTGCCAGCAGCTTAGCGGCGGATAAAGCTTTCTTT. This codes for CASSLAADKAFF.

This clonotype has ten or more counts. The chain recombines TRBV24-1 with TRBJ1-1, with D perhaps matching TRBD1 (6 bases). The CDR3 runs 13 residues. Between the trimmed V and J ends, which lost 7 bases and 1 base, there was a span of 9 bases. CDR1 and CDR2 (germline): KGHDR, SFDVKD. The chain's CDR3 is CATSPRGNTEAFF. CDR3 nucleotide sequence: TGTGCCACCAGCCCCAGGGGGAACACTGAAGCTTTCTTT.

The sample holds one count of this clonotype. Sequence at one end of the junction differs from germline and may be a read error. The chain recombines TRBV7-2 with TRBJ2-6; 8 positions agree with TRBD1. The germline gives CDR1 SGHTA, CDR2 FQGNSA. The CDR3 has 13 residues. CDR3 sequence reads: CASSYTGGNVLTF. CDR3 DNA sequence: TGTGCCAGCAGCTACACAGGGGGCAACGTCCTGACTTTC.

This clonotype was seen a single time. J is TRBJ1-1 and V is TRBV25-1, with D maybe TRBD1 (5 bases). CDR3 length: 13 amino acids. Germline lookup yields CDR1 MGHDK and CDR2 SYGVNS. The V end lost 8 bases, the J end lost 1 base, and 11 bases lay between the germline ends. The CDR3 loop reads CASVQGANTEAFF. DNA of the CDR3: TGTGCCAGCGTTCAGGGAGCGAACACTGAAGCTTTCTTT.